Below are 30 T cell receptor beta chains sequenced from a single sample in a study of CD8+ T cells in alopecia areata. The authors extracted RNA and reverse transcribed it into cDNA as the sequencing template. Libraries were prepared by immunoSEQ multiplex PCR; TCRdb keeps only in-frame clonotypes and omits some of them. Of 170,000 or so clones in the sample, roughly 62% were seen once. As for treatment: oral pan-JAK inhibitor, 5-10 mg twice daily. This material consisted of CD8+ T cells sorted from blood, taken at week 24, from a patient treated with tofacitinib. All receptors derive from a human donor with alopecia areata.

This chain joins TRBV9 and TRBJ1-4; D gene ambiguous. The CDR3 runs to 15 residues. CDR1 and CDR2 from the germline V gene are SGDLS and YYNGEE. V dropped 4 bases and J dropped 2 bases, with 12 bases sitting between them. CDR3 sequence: CASSPTGATNEKLFF. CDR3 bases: TGTGCCAGCAGCCCAACGGGTGCGACTAATGAAAAACTGTTTTTT.

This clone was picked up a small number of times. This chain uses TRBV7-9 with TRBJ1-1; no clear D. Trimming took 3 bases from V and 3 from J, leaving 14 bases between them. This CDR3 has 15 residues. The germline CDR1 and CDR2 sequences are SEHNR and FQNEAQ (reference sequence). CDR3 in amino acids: CASSFAGIVDTEAFF. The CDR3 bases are TGTGCCAGCAGCTTCGCCGGAATAGTGGACACTGAAGCTTTCTTT.

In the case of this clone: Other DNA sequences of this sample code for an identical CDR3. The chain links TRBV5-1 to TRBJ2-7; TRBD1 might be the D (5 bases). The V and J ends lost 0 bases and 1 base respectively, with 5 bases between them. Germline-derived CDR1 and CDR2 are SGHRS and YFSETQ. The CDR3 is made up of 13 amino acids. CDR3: CASSLAGSYEQYF. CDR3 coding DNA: TGCGCCAGCAGCTTGGCAGGGTCCTACGAGCAGTACTTC.

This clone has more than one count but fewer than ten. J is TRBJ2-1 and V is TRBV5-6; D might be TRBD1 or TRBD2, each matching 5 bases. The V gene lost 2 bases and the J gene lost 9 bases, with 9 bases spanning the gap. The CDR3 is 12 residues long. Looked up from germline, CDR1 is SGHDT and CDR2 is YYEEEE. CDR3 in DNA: TGTGCCAGCAGCTTCGGGGCGGCTGAGCAGTTCTTC. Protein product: CASSFGAAEQFF.

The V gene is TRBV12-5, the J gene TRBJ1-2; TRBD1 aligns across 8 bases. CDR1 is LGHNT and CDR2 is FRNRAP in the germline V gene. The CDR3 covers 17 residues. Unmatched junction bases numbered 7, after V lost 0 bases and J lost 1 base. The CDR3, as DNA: TGTGCTAGTGGTTTGGTATACAGGACAGGGTTTAACTATGGCTACACCTTC. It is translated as CASGLVYRTGFNYGYTF.

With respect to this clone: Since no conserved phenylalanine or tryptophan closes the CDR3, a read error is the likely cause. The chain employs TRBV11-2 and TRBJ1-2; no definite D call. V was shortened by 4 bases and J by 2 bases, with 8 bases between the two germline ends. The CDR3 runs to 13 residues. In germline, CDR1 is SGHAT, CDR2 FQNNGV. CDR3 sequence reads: CASSSTGNYGYTI. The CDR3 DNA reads TGTGCCAGCAGCTCGACGGGAAACTATGGCTACACCATC.

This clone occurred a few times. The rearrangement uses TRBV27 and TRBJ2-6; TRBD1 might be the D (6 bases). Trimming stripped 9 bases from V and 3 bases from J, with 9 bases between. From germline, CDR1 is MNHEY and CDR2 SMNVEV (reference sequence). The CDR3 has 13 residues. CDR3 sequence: CASQGNGANVLTF. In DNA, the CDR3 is TGTGCCAGTCAGGGGAATGGGGCCAACGTCCTGACTTTC.

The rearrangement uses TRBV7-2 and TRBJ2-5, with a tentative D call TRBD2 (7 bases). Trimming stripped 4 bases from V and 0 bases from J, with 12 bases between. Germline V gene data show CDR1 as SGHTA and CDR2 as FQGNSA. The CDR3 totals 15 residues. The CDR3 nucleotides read TGTGCCAGCAGCTGGGGGGGGCGAAACCAAGAGACCCAGTACTTC. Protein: CASSWGGRNQETQYF.

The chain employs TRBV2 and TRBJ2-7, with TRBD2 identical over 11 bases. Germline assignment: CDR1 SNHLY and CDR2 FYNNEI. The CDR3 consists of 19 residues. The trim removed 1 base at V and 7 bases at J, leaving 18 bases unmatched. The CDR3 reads CASSEERVGLAVSTREQYF. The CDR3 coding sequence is TGTGCCAGCAGTGAAGAGAGGGTGGGACTAGCGGTCTCTACGAGGGAGCAGTACTTC.

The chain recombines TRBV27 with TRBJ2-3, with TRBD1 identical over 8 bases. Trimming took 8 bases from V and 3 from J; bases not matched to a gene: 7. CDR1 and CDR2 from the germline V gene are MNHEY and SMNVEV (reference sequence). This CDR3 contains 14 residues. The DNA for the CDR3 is TGTGCCAGCTCCGGCCGACAGGGGACAGATACGCAGTATTTT. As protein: CASSGRQGTDTQYF.

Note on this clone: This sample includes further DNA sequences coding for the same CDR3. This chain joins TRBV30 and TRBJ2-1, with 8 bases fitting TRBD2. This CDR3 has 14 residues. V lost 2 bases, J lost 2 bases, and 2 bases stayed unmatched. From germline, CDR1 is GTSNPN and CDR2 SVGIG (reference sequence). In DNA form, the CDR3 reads TGTGCCTGGAGTCCGGGGGGGCCCTACAATGAGCAGTTCTTC. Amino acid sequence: CAWSPGGPYNEQFF.

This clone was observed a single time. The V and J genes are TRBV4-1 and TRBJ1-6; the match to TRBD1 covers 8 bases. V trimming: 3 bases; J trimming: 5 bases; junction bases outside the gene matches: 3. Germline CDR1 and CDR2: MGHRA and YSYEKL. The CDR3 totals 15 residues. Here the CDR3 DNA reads TGCGCCAGCAGCCAGGGACAGGACGATAATTCACCCCTCCACTTT. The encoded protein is CASSQGQDDNSPLHF.

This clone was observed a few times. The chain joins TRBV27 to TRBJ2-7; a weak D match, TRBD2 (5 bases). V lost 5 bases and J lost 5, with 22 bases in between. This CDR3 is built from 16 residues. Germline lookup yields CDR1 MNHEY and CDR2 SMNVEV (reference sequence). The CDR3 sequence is CASSPVGAGFTDEQYF. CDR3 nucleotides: TGTGCCAGCAGTCCGGTGGGCGCGGGTTTCACGGACGAGCAGTACTTC.

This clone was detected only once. The chain's CDR3 is CASSLWSYEQYF. The CDR3 DNA sequence: TGTGCCAGCAGCTTGTGGAGTTACGAGCAGTACTTC. The V gene is TRBV7-8, the J gene TRBJ2-7; the D is unclear. Trimming shortened V by 3 bases and J by 4 bases, and 7 bases separated the two germline ends. Germline values: CDR1 SGHVS, CDR2 FQNEAQ. CDR3 size: 12 residues.

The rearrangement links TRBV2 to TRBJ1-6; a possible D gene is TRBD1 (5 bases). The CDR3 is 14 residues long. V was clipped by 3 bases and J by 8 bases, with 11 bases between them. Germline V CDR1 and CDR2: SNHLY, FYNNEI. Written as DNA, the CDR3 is TGTGCCAGCAGTGATCAGGGTGGAGATTCACCCCTCCACTTT. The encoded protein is CASSDQGGDSPLHF.

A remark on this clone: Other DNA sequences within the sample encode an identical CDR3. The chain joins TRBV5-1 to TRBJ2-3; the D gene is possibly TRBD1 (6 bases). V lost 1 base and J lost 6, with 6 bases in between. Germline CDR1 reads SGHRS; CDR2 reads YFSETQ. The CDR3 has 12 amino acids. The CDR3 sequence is CASSLRGDTQYF. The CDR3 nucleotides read TGCGCCAGCAGCTTGAGGGGGGATACGCAGTATTTT. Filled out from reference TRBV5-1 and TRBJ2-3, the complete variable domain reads KAGVTQTPRYLIKTRGQQVTLSCSPISGHRSVSWYQQTPGQGLQFLFEYFSETQRNKGNFPGRFSGRQFSNSRSEMNVSTLELGDSALYLCASSLRGDTQYFGPGTRLTVL.

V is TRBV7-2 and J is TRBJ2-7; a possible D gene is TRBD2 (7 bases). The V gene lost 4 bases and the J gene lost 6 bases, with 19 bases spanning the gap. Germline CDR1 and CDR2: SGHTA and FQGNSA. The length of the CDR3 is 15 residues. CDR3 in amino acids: CASSSPLEGGVEQYF. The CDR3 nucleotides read TGTGCCAGCAGCTCCCCCCTCGAGGGGGGGGTCGAGCAGTACTTC.

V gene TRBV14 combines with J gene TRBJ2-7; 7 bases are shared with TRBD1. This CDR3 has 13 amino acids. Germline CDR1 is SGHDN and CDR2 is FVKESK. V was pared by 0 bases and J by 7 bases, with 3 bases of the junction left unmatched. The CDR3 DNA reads TGTGCCAGCAGCCAAGAGGACAGGAGGGAGCAGTACTTC. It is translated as CASSQEDRREQYF.

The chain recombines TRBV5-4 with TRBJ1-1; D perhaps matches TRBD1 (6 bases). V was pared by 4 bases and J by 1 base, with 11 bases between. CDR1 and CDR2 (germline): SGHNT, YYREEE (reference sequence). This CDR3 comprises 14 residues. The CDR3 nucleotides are TGTGCCAGCAGCAACAGGGATACGAACACTGAAGCTTTCTTT. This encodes CASSNRDTNTEAFF.

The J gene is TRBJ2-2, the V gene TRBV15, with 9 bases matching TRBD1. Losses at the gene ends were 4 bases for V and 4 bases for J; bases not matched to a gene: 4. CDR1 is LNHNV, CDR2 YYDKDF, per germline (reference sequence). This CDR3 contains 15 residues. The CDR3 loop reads CATSTDRGITGELFF. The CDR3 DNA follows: TGTGCCACCAGCACCGACAGGGGGATCACCGGGGAGCTGTTTTTT. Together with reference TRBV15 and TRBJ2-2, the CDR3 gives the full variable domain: DAMVIQNPRYQVTQFGKPVTLSCSQTLNHNVMYWYQQKSSQAPKLLFHYYDKDFNNEADTPDNFQSRRPNTSFCFLDIRSPGLGDTAMYLCATSTDRGITGELFFGEGSRLTVL.

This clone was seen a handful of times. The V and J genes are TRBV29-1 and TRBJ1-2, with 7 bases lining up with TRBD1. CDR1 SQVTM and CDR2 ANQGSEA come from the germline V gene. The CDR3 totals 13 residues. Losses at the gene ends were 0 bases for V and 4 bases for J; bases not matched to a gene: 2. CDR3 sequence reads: CSVEEGQSYGYTF. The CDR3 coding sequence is TGCAGCGTTGAAGAGGGACAGTCCTATGGCTACACCTTC. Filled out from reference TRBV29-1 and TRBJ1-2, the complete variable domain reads SAVISQKPSRDICQRGTSLTIQCQVDSQVTMMFWYRQQPGQSLTLIATANQGSEATYESGFVIDKFPISRPNLTFSTLTVSNMSPEDSSIYLCSVEEGQSYGYTFGSGTRLTVV.

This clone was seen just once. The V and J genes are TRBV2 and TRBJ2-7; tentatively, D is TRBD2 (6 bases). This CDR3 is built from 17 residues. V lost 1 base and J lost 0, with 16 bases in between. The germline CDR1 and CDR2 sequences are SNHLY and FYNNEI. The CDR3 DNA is TGTGCCAGCAGTGAAGGGGCCCGGGGAGGAAGCTCCTACGAGCAGTACTTC. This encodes CASSEGARGGSSYEQYF.

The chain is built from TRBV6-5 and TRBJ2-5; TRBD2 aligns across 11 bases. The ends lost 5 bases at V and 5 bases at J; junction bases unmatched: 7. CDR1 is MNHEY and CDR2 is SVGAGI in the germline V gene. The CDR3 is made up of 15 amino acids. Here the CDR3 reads CASSLSGGARETQYF. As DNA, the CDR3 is TGTGCCAGCAGTCTTAGCGGGGGGGCACGGGAGACCCAGTACTTC.

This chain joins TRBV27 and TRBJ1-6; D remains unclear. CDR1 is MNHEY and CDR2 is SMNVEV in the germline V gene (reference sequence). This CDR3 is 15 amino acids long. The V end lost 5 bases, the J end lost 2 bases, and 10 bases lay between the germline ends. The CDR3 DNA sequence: TGTGCCAGCAGTCCGTCGGCGCCCTATAATTCACCCCTCCACTTT. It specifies CASSPSAPYNSPLHF.

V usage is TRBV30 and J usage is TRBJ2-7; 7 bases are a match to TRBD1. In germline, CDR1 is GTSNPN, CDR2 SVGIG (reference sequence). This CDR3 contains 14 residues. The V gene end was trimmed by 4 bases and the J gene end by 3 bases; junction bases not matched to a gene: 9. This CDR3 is CAWTGEQGLYEQYF. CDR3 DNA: TGTGCCTGGACCGGGGAACAGGGGCTCTACGAGCAGTACTTC.

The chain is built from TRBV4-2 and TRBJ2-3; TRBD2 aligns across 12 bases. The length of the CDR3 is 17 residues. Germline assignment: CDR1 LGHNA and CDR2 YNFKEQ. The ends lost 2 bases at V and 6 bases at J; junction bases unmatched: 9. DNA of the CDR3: TGTGCCAGCAGCCAACTCCGGACTAGCGGGACTCGGGATACGCAGTATTTT. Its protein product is CASSQLRTSGTRDTQYF.

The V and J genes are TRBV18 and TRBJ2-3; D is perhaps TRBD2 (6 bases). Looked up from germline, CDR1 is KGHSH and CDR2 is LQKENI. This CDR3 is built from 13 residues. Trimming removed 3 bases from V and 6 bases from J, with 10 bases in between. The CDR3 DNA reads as TGTGCCAGCTCACCGCCGCGGGGTGATACGCAGTATTTT. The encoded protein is CASSPPRGDTQYF. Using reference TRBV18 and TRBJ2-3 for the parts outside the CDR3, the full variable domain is NAGVMQNPRHLVRRRGQEARLRCSPMKGHSHVYWYRQLPEEGLKFMVYLQKENIIDESGMPKERFSAEFPKEGPSILRIQQVVRGDSAAYFCASSPPRGDTQYFGPGTRLTVL.

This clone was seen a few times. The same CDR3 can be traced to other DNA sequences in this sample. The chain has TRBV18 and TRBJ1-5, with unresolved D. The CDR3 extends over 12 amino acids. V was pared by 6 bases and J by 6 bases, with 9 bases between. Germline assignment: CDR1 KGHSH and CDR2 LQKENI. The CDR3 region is CASSPRGQPQHF. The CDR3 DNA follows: TGTGCCAGCTCCCCTCGGGGTCAGCCCCAGCATTTT. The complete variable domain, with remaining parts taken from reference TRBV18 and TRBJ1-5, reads NAGVMQNPRHLVRRRGQEARLRCSPMKGHSHVYWYRQLPEEGLKFMVYLQKENIIDESGMPKERFSAEFPKEGPSILRIQQVVRGDSAAYFCASSPRGQPQHFGDGTRLSIL.

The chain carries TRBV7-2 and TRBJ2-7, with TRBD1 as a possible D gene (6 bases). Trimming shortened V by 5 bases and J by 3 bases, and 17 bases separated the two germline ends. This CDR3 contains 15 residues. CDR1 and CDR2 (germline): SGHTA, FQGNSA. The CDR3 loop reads CASSPDYKGVYEQYF. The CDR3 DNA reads TGTGCCAGCAGCCCAGACTATAAGGGGGTCTACGAGCAGTACTTC.

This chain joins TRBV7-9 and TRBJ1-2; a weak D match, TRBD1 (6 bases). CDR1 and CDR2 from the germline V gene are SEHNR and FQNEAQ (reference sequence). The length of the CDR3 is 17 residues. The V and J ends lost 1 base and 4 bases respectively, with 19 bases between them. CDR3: CASSLGTPRGSGYGYTF. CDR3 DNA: TGTGCCAGCAGCTTAGGTACCCCCAGGGGTTCGGGCTATGGCTACACCTTC. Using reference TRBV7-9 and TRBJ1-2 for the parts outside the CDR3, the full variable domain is DTGVSQNPRHKITKRGQNVTFRCDPISEHNRLYWYRQTLGQGPEFLTYFQNEAQLEKSRLLSDRFSAERPKGSFSTLEIQRTEQGDSAMYLCASSLGTPRGSGYGYTFGSGTRLTVV.